Listed below are T cell receptor beta chains from one sample, sequenced in a study of T cell repertoires in cytomegalovirus infection. MiXCR, applied by TCRdb to the reads, yields one record per CDR3 protein. The sample includes around 300,000 distinct CDR3 sequences, 9% to 9.5% of them seen just once. The specimen was PBMCs. The receptors shown here come from a human donor in good health (CMV status not recorded). Some clones in this sample may be carry-over from other donors' samples. The CDR3 runs from the conserved cysteine through the conserved F or W. Each record gives: D gene, CDR3 length, J gene, clone size, V gene, CDR3 DNA, CDR3 protein. The D gene is left open where the match is weak. Clone size appears in some rows only: once, few, many, or a class for an expanded clone.

>.|13|TRBJ1-6|.|TRBV28
TGTGCCAGCAGAGCGGTCTATAATTCACCCTTCCACTTT
CASRAVYNSPFHF
>.|13|TRBJ2-2|many|TRBV7-2
TGTGCCAGCAGCCGACCTTTTACCGGGGAGCTGTTTTTT
CASSRPFTGELFF
>.|15|TRBJ2-7|.|TRBV11-2
TGTGCCAGCAGCTTACTACAGGGAAGAGTGAACGAGCAGTACTTC
CASSLLQGRVNEQYF
>.|13|TRBJ2-7|.|TRBV27
TGTGCCAGCAGCAACCAGGAGCGAGACGAGCAGTACTTC
CASSNQERDEQYF
>TRBD1|13|TRBJ2-5|few|TRBV20-1
TGCAGTGCTAGCCTGGACAGGGAAGAGACCCAGTACTTC
CSASLDREETQYF
>.|12|TRBJ2-7|.|TRBV19
TGTGCCAGTAGCCCCCTTGGGGCCGAGCAGTACTTC
CASSPLGAEQYF
>.|15|TRBJ2-5|many|TRBV6-2/TRBV6-3
TGTGCCAGCAGTTACTCGGGAGCTAAACAAGAGACCCAGTACTTC
CASSYSGAKQETQYF
>.|15|TRBJ2-5|many|TRBV7-2
TGTGCCAGCAGCTTTCCTCCGGGCCAGGGGATTACCCAGTACTTC
CASSFPPGQGITQYF
>.|17|TRBJ2-2|few|TRBV6-5
TGTGCCAGCAGTCCGTTCGTGACAGGCCTGAACACCGGGGAGCTGTTTTTT
CASSPFVTGLNTGELFF
>.|12|TRBJ2-3|.|TRBV20-1
TGCAGTGCGAATCAGCCGGGACGAGGGAGGTATTTT
CSANQPGRGRYF
>.|13|TRBJ2-3|.|TRBV7-2
TGTGCCAGCAGCTTATGGGTTTCAGATACGCAGTATTTT
CASSLWVSDTQYF
>.|13|TRBJ2-1|.|TRBV28
TGTGCCAGCACCCCGGGCTCCTACAATGAGCAGTTCTTC
CASTPGSYNEQFF
>.|23|TRBJ1-5|.|TRBV28
TGTGCCAGCAGGATCGAACTATGGGGGGGGAGGTCTTCGGGAGGTAATAGCAATCAGCCCCAGCATTTT
CASRIELWGGRSSGGNSNQPQHF
>.|13|TRBJ2-1|many|TRBV12-3/TRBV12-4
TGTGCCAGCAGCCCAGGGCAGCTTAATGAGCAGTTCTTC
CASSPGQLNEQFF
>.|14|TRBJ1-2|many|TRBV7-2
TGTGCCAGCAGCTTATCACCCACAGCCTATGGCTACACCTTC
CASSLSPTAYGYTF
>.|14|TRBJ2-7|many|TRBV12-3/TRBV12-4
TGTGCCAGCAGTTCTCGGACAGGCGGGGCGAAGCAGTACTTC
CASSSRTGGAKQYF
>.|13|TRBJ1-4|.|TRBV27
TGTGCCAGCAGTTTCTCAGCCCGTGAAAAACTGTTTTTT
CASSFSAREKLFF
>.|11|TRBJ2-1|few|TRBV30
TGTGCCTGTGCCTCCTACAATGAGCAGTTCTTC
CACASYNEQFF
>TRBD2|15|TRBJ2-7|many|TRBV27
TGTGCCAGCGCCCTCCTCCCAACTAGCGGGAACGAGCAGTACTTC
CASALLPTSGNEQYF
>TRBD1|15|TRBJ1-2|many|TRBV20-1
TGCAGTGCCCAGAACGGGGACAGACTCTGGGTAGGCTACACCTTC
CSAQNGDRLWVGYTF
>TRBD1|16|TRBJ2-7|many|TRBV4-1
TGCGCCAGCAGCCAACCCTCGGGACAGAGCCCCTACGAGCAGTACTTC
CASSQPSGQSPYEQYF
>TRBD1|16|TRBJ2-5|many|TRBV19
TGTGCCAGTAGTGGACGGACAGGGGGCGCGGGGGAGACCCAGTACTTC
CASSGRTGGAGETQYF
>.|12|TRBJ2-7|.|TRBV12-3/TRBV12-4
TGTGCCAGCAGTTCACCCCCGGGACTCTTGTACTTC
CASSSPPGLLYF
>TRBD1|14|TRBJ1-5|.|TRBV6-6
TGTGCCAGCAGTTACTCGAGGGGGCAGGAGCCCCAGCATTTT
CASSYSRGQEPQHF
>.|14|TRBJ2-2|many|TRBV7-4
TGTGCCAGCAGCTCAAACAGGGCCACCGGGGAGCTGTTTTTT
CASSSNRATGELFF
>.|14|TRBJ1-1|.|TRBV27
TGTGCCAGCAGTTTAGGGGCGGTGTACACTGAAGCTTTCTTT
CASSLGAVYTEAFF
>TRBD2|15|TRBJ2-7|few|TRBV20-1
TGCAGTGCCGCCACCTCTAGCGGGGGGTTCTACGAGCAGTACTTC
CSAATSSGGFYEQYF
>TRBD1|15|TRBJ2-1|.|TRBV20-1
TGCAGTGCTCGAGCCCCGGGACAGGTCGCCAATGAGCAGTTCTTC
CSARAPGQVANEQFF
>.|13|TRBJ2-4|.|TRBV2
TGTGCCAGCATGTCGGACGGGGGAGACATTCAGTACTTC
CASMSDGGDIQYF
>.|11|TRBJ2-2|.|TRBV10-3
TGTGCCATCGGGCAGACCGGGGAGCTGTTTTTT
CAIGQTGELFF
>.|13|TRBJ2-7|few|TRBV4-3
TGCGCCAGCAGCCGAGAGATATCCTACGAGCAGTACTTC
CASSREISYEQYF
>.|14|TRBJ1-2|.|TRBV19
TGTGCCCGTAGTATAATTACGGGCGAAAGTGGCTACACCTTC
CARSIITGESGYTF
>.|13|TRBJ2-7|many|TRBV28
TGTGCCAGCAGGCCTGTGGGGTCCTACGAGCAGTACTTC
CASRPVGSYEQYF
>.|14|TRBJ2-2|.|TRBV12-3/TRBV12-4
TGTGCCAGCAGTTTGGCTATCCGGGCCGGGGAGCTGTTTTTT
CASSLAIRAGELFF
>.|14|TRBJ1-5|.|TRBV24-1
TGTGCCACCAGTGAGGCGCAGATCAATCAGCCCCAGCATTTT
CATSEAQINQPQHF
>.|13|TRBJ2-2|few|TRBV19
TGTGCCAGTAGTATAAAGGGAGCCGGGGAGCTGTTTTTT
CASSIKGAGELFF
>.|15|TRBJ2-2|few|TRBV10-3
TGTGCCATCAGTGAGGGCGTCCGGAACACCGGGGAGCTGTTTTTT
CAISEGVRNTGELFF
>TRBD1|16|TRBJ2-1|many|TRBV6-2/TRBV6-3
TGTGCCAGCAGTAAAACAGGGGGCATGGGCTACAATGAGCAGTTCTTC
CASSKTGGMGYNEQFF
>.|14|TRBJ2-3|.|TRBV11-3
TGTGCCAGCAGCAGAGGGCCCGAACAGGATACGCAGTATTTT
CASSRGPEQDTQYF
>.|15|TRBJ1-2|.|TRBV4-1
TGCGCCAGCAGCCAAGGGGAAGGGAGGGACTATGGCTACACCTTC
CASSQGEGRDYGYTF
>.|14|TRBJ1-1|few|TRBV12-3/TRBV12-4
TGTGCCAGCAGTTCGACCCCGCGGGACACTGAAGCTTTCTTT
CASSSTPRDTEAFF
>.|15|TRBJ2-1|few|TRBV7-8
TGTGCCAGCAGCGAGAGGCCTCTACGGTACAATGAGCAGTTCTTC
CASSERPLRYNEQFF
>TRBD1|16|TRBJ2-5|.|TRBV7-9
TGTGCCAGCAGCAAAAACGGACAGGGGGCGAGGGAGACCCAGTACTTC
CASSKNGQGARETQYF
>TRBD1|14|TRBJ2-7|few|TRBV4-3
TGCGCCAGCAGCCCTCGGACAGGCGAATACGAGCAGTACTTC
CASSPRTGEYEQYF
>TRBD2|15|TRBJ2-3|many|TRBV7-3
TGTGCCAGCAGCACACGGGGGGGCAACACAGATACGCAGTATTTT
CASSTRGGNTDTQYF
>TRBD1|16|TRBJ1-1|many|TRBV5-6
TGTGCCAGCAGCTCGCAGACAGGGACCATGAACACTGAAGCTTTCTTT
CASSSQTGTMNTEAFF
>.|16|TRBJ2-1|.|TRBV12-3/TRBV12-4
TGTGCCAGCAGTTTCCCCCCGGGACCTGGAAGAAATGAGCAGTTCTTC
CASSFPPGPGRNEQFF
>TRBD1|14|TRBJ1-5|few|TRBV19
TGTGCCAGTAGTCTCCAGGGGGCCGGCGTGCCCCAGCATTTT
CASSLQGAGVPQHF
>TRBD2|21|TRBJ2-7|many|TRBV7-2
TGTGCCAGCAGCTTAGGGTTCAGTGGTAGGCTTCCGGGACTAGCGGCCTACGAGCAGTACTTC
CASSLGFSGRLPGLAAYEQYF
>.|11|TRBJ2-5|many|TRBV7-8
TGTGCCAGCAGCTTCGGAGAGACCCAGTACTTC
CASSFGETQYF
>.|15|TRBJ2-2|few|TRBV11-2
TGTGCCAGCAGCTTAATCCGGCCCGACACCGGGGAGCTGTTTTTT
CASSLIRPDTGELFF
>.|16|TRBJ2-3|many|TRBV7-2
TGTGCCAGCAGCTTAGGTATTTACAGGAGCACAGATACGCAGTATTTT
CASSLGIYRSTDTQYF
>TRBD1|15|TRBJ2-1|.|TRBV6-2/TRBV6-3
TGTGCCAGCACCAGACAGGGGGCCTCCTACAATGAGCAGTTCTTC
CASTRQGASYNEQFF
>.|15|TRBJ1-1|many|TRBV28
TGTGCCAGCAGTTCCCGCGGGGCAGCGAACACTGAAGCTTTCTTT
CASSSRGAANTEAFF
>TRBD1|15|TRBJ2-2|many|TRBV7-3
TGTGCCAGCAGCCCTGGGACAGGGGGCAACGGGGAGCTGTTTTTT
CASSPGTGGNGELFF
>.|14|TRBJ1-5|.|TRBV7-2
TGTGCCAGCACCCACGTCGGGGCGCTTCAGCCCCAGCATTTT
CASTHVGALQPQHF
>.|18|TRBJ2-1|many|TRBV11-2
TGTGCCAGCAGCCCGGGGGCCCCACTGCCCTCCTCCTACAATGAGCAGTTCTTC
CASSPGAPLPSSYNEQFF
>TRBD2|17|TRBJ2-2|.|TRBV7-2
TGTGCCAGCAGCTTAGCGCCTAGCGGGATAAACACCGGGGAGCTGTTTTTT
CASSLAPSGINTGELFF
>TRBD2|15|TRBJ2-7|.|TRBV7-2
TGTGCCAGCAGCTACGACTTAGCGGGAGGGGGCGAGCAGTACTTC
CASSYDLAGGGEQYF